This TCR beta chain is drawn from a study of CD8 T cells in ankylosing spondylitis. Findings and caveats of the study: Reported data indicate significant enrichment of disease-linked clones within matched ankylosing spondylitis synovial fluid. Made up of fewer than ten highly homologous variants, a TCR beta motif appeared characteristic of ankylosing spondylitis blood.

In TCRdb, the 5' RACE reads were re-called with MiXCR into one record per CDR3 protein. The sample records about 500,000 distinct CDR3 sequences, over 9.5% being singletons. A word on this clonotype: The target antigen is unknown.

This TCR was recovered from a male donor with ankylosing spondylitis. The sequenced sample was blood, either unsorted or a sorted T cell fraction (not recorded which).

The CDR3 loop reads CSARMTGRDEQFF. CDR3 nucleotide sequence: TGCAGTGCTAGGATGACAGGGCGGGATGAGCAGTTCTTC. The rearrangement joins TRBV20-1 to TRBJ2-1; 7 bases are shared with TRBD1. The CDR3 runs 13 residues. The J segment lost 8 bases and the V segment lost 3 bases, leaving 7 bases of the junction unmatched. Germline loops: CDR1 DFQATT, CDR2 SNEGSKA (reference sequence).